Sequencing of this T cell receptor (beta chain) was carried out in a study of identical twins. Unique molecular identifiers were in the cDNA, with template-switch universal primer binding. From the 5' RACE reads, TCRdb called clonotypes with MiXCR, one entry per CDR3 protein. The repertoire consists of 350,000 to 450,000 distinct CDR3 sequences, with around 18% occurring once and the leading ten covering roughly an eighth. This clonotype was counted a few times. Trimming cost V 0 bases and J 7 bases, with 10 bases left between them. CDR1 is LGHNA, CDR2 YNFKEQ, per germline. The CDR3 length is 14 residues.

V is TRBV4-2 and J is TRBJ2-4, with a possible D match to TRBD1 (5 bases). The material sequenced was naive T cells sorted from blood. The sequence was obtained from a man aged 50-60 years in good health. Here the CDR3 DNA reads TGTGCCAGCAGCCAAGATAGACAGAACAACATTCAGTACTTC. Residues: CASSQDRQNNIQYF.